This T cell receptor (beta chain) was recorded in a study of Graves' ophthalmopathy and Graves' hyperthyroidism. Stable hyperthyroidism was defined by absence of ophthalmopathy within 18 months of follow-up. The V end was cut by 1 base, the J end by 6 bases, with 13 bases between. The CDR3 loop spans 13 amino acids. Per the germline V gene, CDR1 is DFQATT and CDR2 is SNEGSKA (reference sequence). Amplifying from RNA transcripts, the study obtained TCR beta CDR3 regions. First-round RT-PCR with HTBI primers preceded a second-round multiplex PCR. One entry per CDR3 protein, called by TCRdb with MiXCR from the multiplex PCR reads. Altogether hundreds of thousands of distinct CDR3 sequences are present, 20% to 25% being singletons, with the ten largest covering around 7%. This clonotype was counted a few times.

This sequence was found in a woman aged 18-29 years with stable Graves' hyperthyroidism. Some clones in this sample may be carry-over from other donors' samples. V and J are TRBV20-1 and TRBJ2-7, with a possible D match to TRBD1 (5 bases). Source material: peripheral blood. The CDR3 DNA sequence: TGCAGTGCTAGAGGGGTAGGGGTTGGCGAGCAGTACTTC. Its protein is CSARGVGVGEQYF.